This entry concerns a single T cell receptor beta chain. Methods used by the authors: Researchers report that nucleated cell counts were estimated from reference gene primer amplification. Measured with immunoSEQ multiplex PCR; TCRdb has only the in-frame clones, and not every one. Clone size and the V and J calls come from that table; the DNA yielded D and trimming. The table lists approximately 150,000 clones, more than 65% of them singletons. The data derive from a study of blood T cell repertoires in COVID-19. On the study more broadly: Samples of COVID-19 (acute and convalescent) were obtained from the United States, Italy and Spain. Sources were T cells, B-cell-depleted T cells, or PBMCs; the material itself was cDNA or gDNA.

Germline values: CDR1 MNHEY, CDR2 SMNVEV (reference sequence). CDR3 length equals 17 residues. The V end was cut by 2 bases, the J end by 2 bases, with 16 bases between. The chain employs TRBV27 and TRBJ2-1, with a possible D match to TRBD1 (5 bases). The receptor was derived from a man between 60 and 75 years old with active or convalescent COVID-19. Material: peripheral blood. CDR3 coding DNA: TGTGCCAGCAGTTTAAGGGCAAGACAGAACGCCTACAATGAGCAGTTCTTC. Amino acid sequence: CASSLRARQNAYNEQFF.